This TCR beta chain was profiled in a study of cytomegalovirus exposure and HLA in healthy donors. The ends were cut back, 4 bases at V and 0 bases at J, with 14 bases in the middle. Per germline, CDR1 PRHDT and CDR2 FYEKMQ (reference sequence). The CDR3 is 16 residues long. PCR used 60 Vbeta primers and 13 Jbeta primers. Repertoires were generated with immunoSEQ multiplex PCR, while TCRdb's copy carries only in-frame clones and drops some. The table lists roughly 99,000 clones, about 80% of them singletons, with about 2.5% in the top ten. The study's findings and limits: Confirmation was obtained in vitro that a few CMV-associated chains are specific for CMV antigens.

Comment on this clone: Its specificity is not known.

V usage is TRBV13 and J usage is TRBJ2-3; no firm D call. This TCR derives from a man under 40 in good health and CMV-seropositive. Sequencing input: PBMCs. CDR3 protein: CASSSRHDTSTDTQYF. For the CDR3, the DNA is TGTGCCAGCAGCTCCCGACATGATACTAGCACAGATACGCAGTATTTT.